This entry features one T cell receptor (beta chain) sequence. After removal of 0 bases from V and 8 bases from J, the junction contained 3 bases not matched to a gene. From germline, CDR1 is SGHAT and CDR2 FQNNGV. The length of the CDR3 is 14 residues. The data derive from a study of blood T cell repertoires in COVID-19. Overall study: T cells, B-cell-depleted T cells, or PBMCs supplied cDNA or gDNA.

Using immunoSEQ multiplex PCR, the repertoire was profiled, and TCRdb retains in-frame clones only, with some absent. Of hundreds of thousands of clones listed, 79% were seen once; the top ten hold 4% to 4.5%. The receptor was derived from a woman aged 40 to 50 with active or convalescent COVID-19. The material sequenced was peripheral blood. The V call is TRBV11-2, the J call TRBJ2-1; the match to TRBD1 covers 8 bases. The CDR3 is CASSLDRGQDEQFF. DNA for the CDR3: TGTGCCAGCAGCTTAGATAGGGGACAGGATGAGCAGTTCTTC.